This TCR beta chain was obtained from a study of neoadjuvant nivolumab and ipilimumab in lung cancer. V was shortened by 4 bases and J by 0 bases, with 7 bases between the two germline ends. This CDR3 comprises 14 residues. Germline V CDR1 and CDR2: SGHRS, YFSETQ. Study-level results: Resected tumors had greater TCR richness and clonality than uninvolved lung.

The data were produced by immunoSEQ multiplex PCR, yet TCRdb's version contains in-frame clones alone and is incomplete. This sample carries more than 10,000 clones, nearly 70% of them seen once, and the ten largest clones take roughly a quarter. In its sample, this clone was seen a few times. No antigen is known for it. The sequences come from peripheral blood, collected after neoadjuvant nivolumab, alone or with ipilimumab, at or shortly before surgery. The source of this sequence is an adult with non-small cell lung cancer. J is TRBJ2-2 and V is TRBV5-1; D assignment may be TRBD1 or TRBD2 (5 bases each). This CDR3 is CASSLGPNTGELFF. Written as DNA, the CDR3 is TGCGCCAGCAGCCTGGGACCGAACACCGGGGAGCTGTTTTTT.